Detailed here is one T cell receptor (beta chain). The antigen it recognizes is unknown. Per-base quality was not reported, and no clone a single base away is much larger than it. The sample is drawn from a study of blood T cell repertoires in COVID-19 (dated by TCRdb to about 2020). Some background on the complete study: Samples from collaborators originated in the United States, Italy and Spain and spanned both the acute and convalescent phases of COVID-19. The prospective study material was composed of cDNA or gDNA derived from T cells, B-cell-depleted T cells, or PBMCs. Subjects who had been exposed to COVID-19, were actively infected with it, or had recovered from it provided the deeply sampled blood TCRbeta repertoires that made up the dataset. The repertoires were released in a freely available public database intended as a resource for research on the immune response to SARS-CoV-2. The samples were drawn from the first 160 participants of the ongoing ImmuneRACE study and from 1,200 or so subjects provided by 6 global collaborators. The sample metadata nearly always contained a de-identified subject ID, COVID-19 status, age in years and sex. HLA class I and class II types, where available, came from metadata supplied by the sample provider rather than from assay-based typing.

Study-wide conclusions, independent of this receptor: The amount of clinical and demographic metadata varied by source and participant and was provided uncurated.

In the prospective study, participants were about 18 to 89 years old, resided in about two dozen geographic areas of the United States, and were enrolled through a virtual design. In the prospective study, participants were assigned to cohorts based on the clinical history participants reported in a screening survey and a study questionnaire. Mobile phlebotomists in the prospective study collected whole blood, serum and a nasopharyngeal or oropharyngeal swab from every participant. Over a roughly two-month period, participants in the prospective study had the option of providing additional blood draws and questionnaires. Before DNA extraction, blood samples from the prospective study were shipped at room temperature or frozen. TCRbeta CDR3 regions were amplified from genomic DNA using the immunoSEQ Assay, a bias-controlled multiplex PCR. Per the authors' processing: Within the assay, amplification of reference gene primers was used to estimate how many nucleated cells each sample contained. To quantify the absolute abundance of each unique TCRbeta CDR3 rearrangement, sequence reads were collapsed and filtered. For each sample, productive Simpson clonality was calculated as the square root of Simpson's diversity index over productive rearrangements. The source is immuneACCESS, and TCRdb retained only in-frame sequences with V and J called. Part of the clones is not carried over; for the studies checked, unresolved V genes explain less than half of this, and the remainder is unexplained. V and J calls and clone size come straight from that table; D and trimming were deduced from the DNA. Counted in this sample were about 210,000 clones; about 82% of them appeared once. Around 5% of the sample rests with the top ten.

The CDR3 has 15 amino acids, counting the end cysteine and phenylalanine. Just the 45-base CDR3 DNA is kept, in frame starting at base 1. V trim: 3 bases; J trim: 2 bases; unmatched bases: 3. The germline V gene supplies CDR1 SGDLS and CDR2 YYNGEE. Sample: PBMCs or T cells enriched from blood (not recorded which). The chain was built from TRBV9 and TRBJ2-1, and TRBD2 matches 9 of the central bases. The source is a man aged 35 to 55 with acute COVID-19. The base sequence is TGTGCCAGCAGCGCCCTAGCGGGAACCTACAATGAGCAGTTCTTC. It specifies CASSALAGTYNEQFF.